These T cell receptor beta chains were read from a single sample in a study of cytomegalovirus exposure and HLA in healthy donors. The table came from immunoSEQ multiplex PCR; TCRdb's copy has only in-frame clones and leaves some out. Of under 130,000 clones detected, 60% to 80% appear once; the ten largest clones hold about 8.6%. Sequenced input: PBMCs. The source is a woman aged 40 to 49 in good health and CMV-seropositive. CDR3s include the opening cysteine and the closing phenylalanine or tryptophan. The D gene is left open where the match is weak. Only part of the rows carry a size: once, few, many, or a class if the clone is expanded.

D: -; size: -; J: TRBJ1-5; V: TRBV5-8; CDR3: CASSLVGGSNQPQHF; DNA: TGTGCCAGCAGCTTGGTGGGAGGGAGCAATCAGCCCCAGCATTTT
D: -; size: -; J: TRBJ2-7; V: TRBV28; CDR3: CASSSGTYEQYF; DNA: TGTGCCAGCAGTTCAGGCACCTACGAGCAGTACTTC
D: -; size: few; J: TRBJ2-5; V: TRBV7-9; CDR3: CASSLGAQETQYF; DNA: TGTGCCAGCAGCTTAGGGGCCCAAGAGACCCAGTACTTC
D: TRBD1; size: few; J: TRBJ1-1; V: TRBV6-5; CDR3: CASSSQGGAGPEAFF; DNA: TGTGCCAGCAGTTCTCAGGGGGGCGCCGGGCCTGAAGCTTTCTTT
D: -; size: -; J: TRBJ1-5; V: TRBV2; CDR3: CASSEFFWQINQPQHF; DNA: TGTGCCAGCAGTGAATTTTTCTGGCAGATCAATCAGCCCCAGCATTTT
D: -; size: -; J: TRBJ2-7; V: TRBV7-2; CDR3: CASSSVGESYEQYF; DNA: TGTGCCAGCAGCTCAGTAGGGGAATCCTACGAGCAGTACTTC
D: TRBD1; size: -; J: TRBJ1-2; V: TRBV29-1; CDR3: CSVDSGGRGYGYTF; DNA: TGCAGCGTGGACTCAGGGGGCAGGGGCTATGGCTACACCTTC
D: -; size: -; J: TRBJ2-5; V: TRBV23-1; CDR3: CASSQGGRLDGFRETQYF; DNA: TGCGCCAGCAGTCAAGGGGGAAGACTAGACGGGTTTCGGGAGACCCAGTACTTC
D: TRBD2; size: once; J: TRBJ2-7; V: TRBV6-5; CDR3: CASEKSGGGRVQYF; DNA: TGTGCCAGTGAGAAAAGCGGGGGAGGACGGGTGCAGTACTTC
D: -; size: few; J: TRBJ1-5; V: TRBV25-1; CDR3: CASRSGYDQPQHF; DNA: TGTGCCAGCAGATCGGGGTATGATCAGCCCCAGCATTTT
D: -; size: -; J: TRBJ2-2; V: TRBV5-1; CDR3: CASSLLPGETNTGELFF; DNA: TGCGCCAGCAGCTTGTTACCGGGAGAAACGAACACCGGGGAGCTGTTTTTT
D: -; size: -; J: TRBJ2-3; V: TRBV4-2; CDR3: CASSLYFGSDTQYF; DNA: TGTGCCAGCAGCTTATATTTCGGGTCAGATACGCAGTATTTT
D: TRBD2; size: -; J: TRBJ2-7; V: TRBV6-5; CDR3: CASSYLSSGREYEQYF; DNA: TGTGCCAGCAGTTACTTGTCTAGCGGCCGCGAGTACGAGCAGTACTTC
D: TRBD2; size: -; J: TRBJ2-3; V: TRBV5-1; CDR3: CASSLFGLAGLTSTDTQYF; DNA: TGCGCCAGCAGCTTGTTTGGCCTAGCGGGACTAACTAGCACAGATACGCAGTATTTT
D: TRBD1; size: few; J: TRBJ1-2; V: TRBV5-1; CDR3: CASSLAGQGNYGYTF; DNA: TGCGCCAGCAGCTTGGCGGGACAGGGTAACTATGGCTACACCTTC
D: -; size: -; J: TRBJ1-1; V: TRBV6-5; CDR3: CASSYARRANTEAFF; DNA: TGTGCCAGCAGTTACGCCAGGAGGGCCAACACTGAAGCTTTCTTT
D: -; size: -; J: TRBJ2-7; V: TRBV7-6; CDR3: CASSLVLPSFIVGSEQYF; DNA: TGTGCCAGCAGCTTAGTGCTTCCTAGCTTTATTGTCGGGTCCGAGCAGTACTTC
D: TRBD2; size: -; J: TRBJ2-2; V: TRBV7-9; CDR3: CASSGTSGAGELFF; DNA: TGTGCCAGCAGCGGTACTAGCGGAGCTGGGGAGCTGTTTTTT
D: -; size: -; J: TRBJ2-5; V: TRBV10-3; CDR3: CAISEGPRRAETQYF; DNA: TGTGCCATCAGTGAGGGTCCAAGGCGGGCAGAGACCCAGTACTTC
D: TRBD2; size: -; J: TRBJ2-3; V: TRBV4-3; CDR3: CASSQLSPGEGADTQYF; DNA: TGCGCCAGCAGCCAGTTGTCCCCGGGGGAGGGAGCGGATACGCAGTATTTT
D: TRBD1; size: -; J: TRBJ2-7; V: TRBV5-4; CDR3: CASSTPGQGLYEQYF; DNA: TGTGCCAGCAGCACCCCGGGACAGGGTCTCTACGAGCAGTACTTC
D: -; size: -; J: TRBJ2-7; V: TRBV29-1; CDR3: CSVEDPAGSSYEQYF; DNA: TGCAGCGTTGAAGATCCAGCAGGTAGCTCCTACGAGCAGTACTTC
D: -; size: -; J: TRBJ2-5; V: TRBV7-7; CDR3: CASSLLSGGQETQYF; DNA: TGTGCTAGCAGCTTACTGTCCGGGGGACAAGAGACCCAGTACTTC
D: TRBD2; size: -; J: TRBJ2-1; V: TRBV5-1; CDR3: CASSTGTSGALSNEQFF; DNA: TGCGCCAGCAGCACGGGGACTAGCGGGGCTTTGTCCAATGAGCAGTTCTTC
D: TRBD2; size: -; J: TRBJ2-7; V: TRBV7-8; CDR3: CASSLRRGLGLAGAHEQYF; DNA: TGTGCCAGCAGCTTAAGAAGGGGCCTCGGACTAGCGGGGGCCCACGAGCAGTACTTC
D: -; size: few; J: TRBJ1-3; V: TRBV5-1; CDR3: CASSLVGVGNTIYF; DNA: TGCGCCAGCAGCTTGGTAGGGGTTGGAAACACCATATATTTT
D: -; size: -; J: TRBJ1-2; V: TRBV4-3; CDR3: CASRPYRTDNYGYTF; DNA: TGCGCCAGCAGACCCTACCGTACAGATAACTATGGCTACACCTTC
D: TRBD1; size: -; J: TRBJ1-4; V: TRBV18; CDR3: CASSPRQGRDEKLFF; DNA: TGTGCCAGCTCACCTCGACAGGGAAGGGATGAAAAACTGTTTTTT
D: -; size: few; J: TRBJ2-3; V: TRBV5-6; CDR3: CASSSRRVASTDTQYF; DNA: TGTGCCAGCAGCTCGCGCCGGGTAGCTAGCACAGATACGCAGTATTTT
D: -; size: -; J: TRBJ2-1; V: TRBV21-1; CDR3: CASSKGKGGGRALPNNEQFF; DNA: TGTGCCAGCAGCAAAGGAAAAGGGGGGGGGCGGGCCCTCCCTAACAATGAGCAGTTCTTC
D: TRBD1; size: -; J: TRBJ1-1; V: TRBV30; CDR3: CAWSWVPTGLEAFF; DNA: TGTGCCTGGAGTTGGGTCCCGACAGGGCTTGAAGCTTTCTTT